Below, 18 T cell receptor beta chains from the same sample are listed, as sequenced in a study of human thymus T cells. Generated by immunoSEQ multiplex PCR, the TCRdb table keeps only in-frame clones and is missing some. The profile covers tens of thousands of clones, with about 93% appearing a single time and over 0.1% taken by the ten largest. Input material: blood. The receptor set was obtained from a boy under two years old with a congenital heart defect but otherwise immunologically healthy.

This chain links TRBV19 with TRBJ1-2; D uncertain. V lost 5 bases, J lost 1 base, and 14 bases lay in between. The CDR3 is 15 residues long. CDR1 LNHDA and CDR2 SQIVND come from the germline V gene (reference sequence). CDR3 amino acids: CASSAKRKGNYGYTF. CDR3 nucleotide sequence: TGTGCCAGTAGTGCAAAGAGGAAGGGTAACTATGGCTACACCTTC.

J is TRBJ2-1 and V is TRBV18; TRBD2 matches at 11 bases. The germline CDR1 and CDR2 sequences are KGHSH and LQKENI. With 6 bases clipped from V and 1 base from J, the junction kept 14 bases outside the gene matches. The CDR3 is 19 residues long. The CDR3 DNA is TGTGCCAGCTCCCCGTTGGTAGCGGGGGGGAGCAGTTCCTACAATGAGCAGTTCTTC. Translation gives CASSPLVAGGSSSYNEQFF.

This clone occurred once. The CDR3 sequence is CASSYDPVPPGAQYF. As DNA, the CDR3 is TGTGCCAGCAGTTACGACCCGGTGCCTCCAGGGGCCCAGTACTTC. The chain links TRBV6-5 to TRBJ2-5, with D perhaps TRBD1 (6 bases). Trimming cost V 2 bases and J 9 bases, with 19 bases left between them. CDR3 length equals 15 residues. The V gene's germline CDR1 is MNHEY and CDR2 SVGAGI.

The rearrangement uses TRBV6-8 and TRBJ2-2; D tentatively reads TRBD1 or TRBD2 (5 bases each). This CDR3 has 16 residues. Trimming shortened V by 0 bases and J by 0 bases, and 8 bases separated the two germline ends. Looked up from germline, CDR1 is MNHGY and CDR2 is SAAAGT. The CDR3 protein is CASSYSRGANTGELFF. The CDR3 nucleotides read TGTGCCAGCAGTTACTCGAGAGGGGCGAACACCGGGGAGCTGTTTTTT.

This clone was found once. The CDR3: CASSLGGNYGYTF. In DNA, the CDR3 is TGTGCCAGCAGCTTAGGAGGGAACTATGGCTACACCTTC. This rearrangement joins TRBV5-6 to TRBJ1-2; D remains ambiguous. The CDR3 extends over 13 amino acids. The germline CDR1 and CDR2 sequences are SGHDT and YYEEEE. Trimming stripped 2 bases from V and 2 bases from J, with 7 bases between.

This clone was seen more than once but under ten times. The gene calls are TRBV7-2 and TRBJ1-1; 7 nucleotides agree with TRBD1. With 7 bases clipped from V and 1 base from J, the junction kept 6 bases outside the gene matches. The CDR3 totals 14 residues. Germline V gives CDR1 SGHTA, CDR2 FQGNSA. The CDR3, as DNA: TGTGCCAGCATTACCGACAGGGCGAACACTGAAGCTTTCTTT. As protein: CASITDRANTEAFF.

The rearrangement uses TRBV4-1 and TRBJ2-7, with a possible D match to TRBD2 (6 bases). This CDR3 contains 16 residues. With 1 base removed from V and 2 bases from J, the gap between germline ends came to 15 bases. Per the germline V gene, CDR1 is MGHRA and CDR2 is YSYEKL. The CDR3 here is CASSQGFRERAYEQYF. The CDR3 DNA sequence: TGCGCCAGCAGCCAAGGGTTTCGGGAGCGGGCCTACGAGCAGTACTTC.

The V and J genes are TRBV13 and TRBJ1-4, with a weak D call TRBD1 (5 bases). This CDR3 contains 14 residues. V gave up 0 bases and J gave up 4 bases, with 6 bases separating them. The germline V gene encodes CDR1 PRHDT and CDR2 FYEKMQ (reference sequence). The CDR3 DNA reads TGTGCCAGCAGCTTAGGGGACAATAATGAAAAACTGTTTTTT. It codes for CASSLGDNNEKLFF.

This chain joins TRBV4-1 and TRBJ2-3, with 15 bases lining up with TRBD2. Germline V lookup: CDR1 MGHRA, CDR2 YSYEKL. The CDR3 is made up of 18 amino acids. The J segment lost 0 bases and the V segment lost 3 bases, leaving 4 bases of the junction unmatched. The DNA of the CDR3 is TGCGCCAGCAGCCAGTGGACTAGCGGGGGGGCTAGCACAGATACGCAGTATTTT. Its protein is CASSQWTSGGASTDTQYF.

V gene TRBV7-2 combines with J gene TRBJ1-3; 7 nucleotides agree with TRBD1. CDR3 length: 15 amino acids. With 3 bases clipped from V and 0 bases from J, the junction kept 2 bases outside the gene matches. The V gene's germline CDR1 is SGHTA and CDR2 FQGNSA. The chain's CDR3 is CASSFRDSSGNTIYF. Written as DNA, the CDR3 is TGTGCCAGCAGCTTCCGGGACAGCTCTGGAAACACCATATATTTT.

The J gene is TRBJ1-5, the V gene TRBV12-2; whether TRBD1, the table's D call, matches the DNA was not checked. TRBV12-2 is a known pseudogene. The CDR3 is made up of 15 amino acids. In nucleotides, the CDR3 is TGTGCAAGTCGCTTTAGGGGCCCTAGCAATCAGCCCCAGCATTTT. Residues: CASRFRGPSNQPQHF.

The chain has TRBV6-1 and TRBJ2-3; tentative D call: TRBD2 (5 bases). CDR3 length equals 13 residues. Trimming stripped 5 bases from V and 6 bases from J, with 12 bases between. CDR1 is MNHNS, CDR2 SASEGT, per germline. For the CDR3, the DNA is TGTGCCAGCAGTCGAACACTAGATGATACGCAGTATTTT. It is translated as CASSRTLDDTQYF.

With regard to this clone: Other DNA sequences of this sample code for an identical CDR3. The rearrangement uses TRBV9 and TRBJ2-1; 8 bases fit TRBD2. Germline values: CDR1 SGDLS, CDR2 YYNGEE. The trim removed 0 bases at V and 1 base at J, leaving 0 bases unmatched. The CDR3 extends over 15 amino acids. CDR3 in DNA: TGTGCCAGCAGCGTAGGCGGGGGGTCCTACAATGAGCAGTTCTTC. This translates into CASSVGGGSYNEQFF. The whole variable domain, remainder taken from reference TRBV9 and TRBJ2-1, is DSGVTQTPKHLITATGQRVTLRCSPRSGDLSVYWYQQSLDQGLQFLIQYYNGEERAKGNILERFSAQQFPDLHSELNLSSLELGDSALYFCASSVGGGSYNEQFFGPGTRLTVL.

The chain carries TRBV4-1 and TRBJ1-1; TRBD1 matches at 9 bases. CDR3 size: 14 residues. The germline V gene has CDR1 MGHRA and CDR2 YSYEKL. Unmatched junction bases numbered 0, after V lost 1 base and J lost 3 bases. CDR3: CASSQGDRDTEAFF. For the CDR3, the DNA is TGCGCCAGCAGCCAAGGGGACAGGGACACTGAAGCTTTCTTT.

The chain carries TRBV9 and TRBJ2-1; 8 bases are shared with TRBD2. V dropped 0 bases and J dropped 15; count of bases not matched to a gene: 8. The CDR3 covers 13 residues. CDR1 is SGDLS, CDR2 YYNGEE, per germline. Here the CDR3 reads CASSVDSSGGGFF. DNA for the CDR3: TGTGCCAGCAGCGTAGATTCCAGCGGGGGAGGGTTCTTC. The variable domain in full, completed from reference TRBV9 and TRBJ2-1, reads DSGVTQTPKHLITATGQRVTLRCSPRSGDLSVYWYQQSLDQGLQFLIQYYNGEERAKGNILERFSAQQFPDLHSELNLSSLELGDSALYFCASSVDSSGGGFFGPGTRLTVL.

The rearrangement uses TRBV6-6 and TRBJ2-3, with 10 positions matching TRBD2. Unmatched junction bases numbered 15, after V lost 7 bases and J lost 14 bases. The CDR3 covers 14 residues. The V gene's germline CDR1 is MNHNY and CDR2 SVGAGI (reference sequence). The CDR3 nucleotides are TGTGCCAGCAAAAATAGCGGGGGGCCTCTCGACCCGTATTTT. It is translated as CASKNSGGPLDPYF.

This clone appeared a single time. This chain joins TRBV4-3 and TRBJ1-1; 11 bases map to TRBD1. Germline CDR1 and CDR2: LGHNA and YSLEER. The CDR3 sequence is 14 residues long. Trimming at V came to 4 bases and at J to 5 bases, leaving 3 bases not matched to a gene. CDR3 bases: TGCGCCAGCAGCCCGGACAGGGGGCATACTGAAGCTTTCTTT. Encoded protein: CASSPDRGHTEAFF.

J is TRBJ2-1 and V is TRBV20-1; D is unresolved. This CDR3 contains 11 residues. CDR1 DFQATT and CDR2 SNEGSKA come from the germline V gene (reference sequence). CDR3 bases: TGCAGCTCCAGCCTTTACAATGAGCAGTTCTTC. It encodes CSSSLYNEQFF.